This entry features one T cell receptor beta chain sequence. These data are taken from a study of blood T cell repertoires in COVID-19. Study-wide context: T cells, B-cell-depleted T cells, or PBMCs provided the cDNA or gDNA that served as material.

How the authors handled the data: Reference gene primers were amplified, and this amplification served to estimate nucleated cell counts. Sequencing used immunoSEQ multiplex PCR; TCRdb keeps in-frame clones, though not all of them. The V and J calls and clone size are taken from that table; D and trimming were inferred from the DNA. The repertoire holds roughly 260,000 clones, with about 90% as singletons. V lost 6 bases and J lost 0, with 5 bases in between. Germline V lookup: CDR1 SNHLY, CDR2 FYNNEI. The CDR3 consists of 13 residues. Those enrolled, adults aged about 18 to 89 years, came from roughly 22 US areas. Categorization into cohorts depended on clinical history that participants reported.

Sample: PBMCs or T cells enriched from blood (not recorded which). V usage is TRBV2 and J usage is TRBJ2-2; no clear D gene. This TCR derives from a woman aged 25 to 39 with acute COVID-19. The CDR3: CASRAANTGELFF. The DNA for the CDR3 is TGTGCCAGCAGGGCCGCGAACACCGGGGAGCTGTTTTTT.